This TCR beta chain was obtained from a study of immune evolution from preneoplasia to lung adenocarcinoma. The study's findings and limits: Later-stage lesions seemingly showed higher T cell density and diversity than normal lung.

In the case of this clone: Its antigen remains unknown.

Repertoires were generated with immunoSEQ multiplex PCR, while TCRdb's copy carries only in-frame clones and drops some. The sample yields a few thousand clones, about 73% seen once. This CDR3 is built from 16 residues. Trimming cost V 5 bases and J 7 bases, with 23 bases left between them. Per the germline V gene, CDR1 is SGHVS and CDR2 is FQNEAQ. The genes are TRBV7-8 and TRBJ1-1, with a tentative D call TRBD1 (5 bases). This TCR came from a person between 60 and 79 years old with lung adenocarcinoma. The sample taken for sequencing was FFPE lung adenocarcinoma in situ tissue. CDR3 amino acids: CASSLLGTLASVEAFF. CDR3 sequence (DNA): TGTGCCAGCAGCCTCCTCGGGACTCTCGCGTCTGTTGAAGCTTTCTTT.